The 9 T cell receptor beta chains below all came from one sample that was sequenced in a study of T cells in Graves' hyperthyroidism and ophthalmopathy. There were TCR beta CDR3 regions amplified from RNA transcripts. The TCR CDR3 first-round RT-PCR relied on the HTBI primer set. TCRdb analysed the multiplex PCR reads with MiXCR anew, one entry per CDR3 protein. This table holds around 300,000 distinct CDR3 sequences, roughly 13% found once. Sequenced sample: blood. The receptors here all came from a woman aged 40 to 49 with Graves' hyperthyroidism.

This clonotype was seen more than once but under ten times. CDR3 DNA: TGTGCCACCAGTGCCCCTGGGGACCACACCGGGGAGCTGTTTTTT. Protein: CATSAPGDHTGELFF. This rearrangement joins TRBV24-1 to TRBJ2-2; possibly TRBD1 or TRBD2 for D (5 bases each). V was pared by 5 bases and J by 3 bases, with 12 bases between. From germline, CDR1 is KGHDR and CDR2 SFDVKD. The CDR3 is made up of 15 amino acids.

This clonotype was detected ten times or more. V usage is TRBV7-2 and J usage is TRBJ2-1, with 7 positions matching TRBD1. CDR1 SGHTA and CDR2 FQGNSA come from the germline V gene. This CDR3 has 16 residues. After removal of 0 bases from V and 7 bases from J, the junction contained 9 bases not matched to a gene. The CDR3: CASSLAIGPQGNEQFF. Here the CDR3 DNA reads TGTGCCAGCAGCTTAGCGATCGGGCCACAGGGGAATGAGCAGTTCTTC. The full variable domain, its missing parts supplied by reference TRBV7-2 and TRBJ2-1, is GAGVSQSPSNKVTEKGKDVELRCDPISGHTALYWYRQSLGQGLEFLIYFQGNSAPDKSGLPSDRFSAERTGGSVSTLTIQRTQQEDSAVYLCASSLAIGPQGNEQFFGPGTRLTVL.

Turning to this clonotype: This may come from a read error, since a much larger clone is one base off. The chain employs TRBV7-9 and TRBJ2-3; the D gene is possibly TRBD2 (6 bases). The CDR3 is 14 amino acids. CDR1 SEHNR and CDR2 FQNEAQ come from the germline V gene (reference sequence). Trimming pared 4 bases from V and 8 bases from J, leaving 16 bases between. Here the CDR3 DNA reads TGTGCCAGCAGCTACTCGGGGGTGGCAGGTACGCAGTATTTT. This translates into CASSYSGVAGTQYF.

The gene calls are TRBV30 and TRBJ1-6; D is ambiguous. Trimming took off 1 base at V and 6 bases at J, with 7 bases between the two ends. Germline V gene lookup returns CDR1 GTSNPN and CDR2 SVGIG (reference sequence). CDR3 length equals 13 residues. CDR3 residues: CAWSGGFNSPLHF. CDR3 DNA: TGTGCCTGGAGTGGGGGTTTTAATTCACCCCTCCACTTT. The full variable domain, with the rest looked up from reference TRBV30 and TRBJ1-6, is SQTIHQWPATLVQPVGSPLSLECTVEGTSNPNLYWYRQAAGRGLQLLFYSVGIGQISSEVPQNLSASRPQDRQFILSSKKLLLSDSGFYLCAWSGGFNSPLHFGNGTRLTVT.

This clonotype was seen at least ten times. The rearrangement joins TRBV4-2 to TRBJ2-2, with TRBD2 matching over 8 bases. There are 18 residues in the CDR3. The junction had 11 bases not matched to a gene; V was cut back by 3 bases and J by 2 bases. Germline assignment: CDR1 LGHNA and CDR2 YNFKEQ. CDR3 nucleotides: TGTGCCAGCAGCCAGGGACTTCCGGGACTAGTAAACACCGGGGAGCTGTTTTTT. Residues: CASSQGLPGLVNTGELFF.

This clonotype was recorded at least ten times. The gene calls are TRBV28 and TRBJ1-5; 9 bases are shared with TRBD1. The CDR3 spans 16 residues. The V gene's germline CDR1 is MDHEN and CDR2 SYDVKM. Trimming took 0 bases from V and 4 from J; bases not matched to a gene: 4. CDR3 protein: CASSLWNRGLNQPQHF. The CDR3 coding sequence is TGTGCCAGCAGTTTATGGAACAGGGGGCTAAATCAGCCCCAGCATTTT. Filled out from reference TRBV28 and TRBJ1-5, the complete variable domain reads DVKVTQSSRYLVKRTGEKVFLECVQDMDHENMFWYRQDPGLGLRLIYFSYDVKMKEKGDIPEGYSVSREKKERFSLILESASTNQTSMYLCASSLWNRGLNQPQHFGDGTRLSIL.

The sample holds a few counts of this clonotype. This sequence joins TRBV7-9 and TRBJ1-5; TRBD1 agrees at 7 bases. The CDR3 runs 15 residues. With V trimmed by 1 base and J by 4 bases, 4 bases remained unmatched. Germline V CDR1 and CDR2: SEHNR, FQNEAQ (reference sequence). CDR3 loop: CASSLGATGNQPQHF. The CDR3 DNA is TGTGCCAGCAGCTTAGGTGCGACAGGGAATCAGCCCCAGCATTTT.

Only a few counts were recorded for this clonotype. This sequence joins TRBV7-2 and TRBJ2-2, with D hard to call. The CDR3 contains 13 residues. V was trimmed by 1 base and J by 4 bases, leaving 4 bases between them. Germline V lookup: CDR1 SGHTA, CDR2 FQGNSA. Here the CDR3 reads CASSLDITGELFF. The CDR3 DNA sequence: TGTGCCAGCAGCTTAGACATCACCGGGGAGCTGTTTTTT.

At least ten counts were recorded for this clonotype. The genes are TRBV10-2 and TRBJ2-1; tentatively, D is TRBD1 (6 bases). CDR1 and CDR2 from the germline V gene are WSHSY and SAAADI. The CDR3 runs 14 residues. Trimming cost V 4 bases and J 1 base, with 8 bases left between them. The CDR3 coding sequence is TGCGCCAGCAGTGGGACAGTTTCCTACAATGAGCAGTTCTTC. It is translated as CASSGTVSYNEQFF.